One and the same sample provided the 2 T cell receptor beta chains below, sequenced in a study of blood T cell repertoires in COVID-19. Profiled with immunoSEQ multiplex PCR; TCRdb holds only in-frame clones, not every one. The table has around 220,000 clones, under 85% seen once; the top ten hold roughly 7.8%. The source material was peripheral blood. Receptor source: a woman of 80 years or more with COVID-19, enrolled during active disease.

V and J are TRBV2 and TRBJ1-5; unclear D gene. Germline V CDR1 and CDR2: SNHLY, FYNNEI. The ends were cut back, 8 bases at V and 4 bases at J, with 18 bases in the middle. This CDR3 has 15 amino acids. The CDR3 is CASVKLGEPNQPQHF. In nucleotides, the CDR3 is TGTGCCAGCGTCAAACTCGGGGAACCGAATCAGCCCCAGCATTTT.

This clone has just one count. The chain recombines TRBV15 with TRBJ2-6; unclear D gene. The V and J ends lost 0 bases and 0 bases respectively, with 6 bases between them. The CDR3 extends over 16 amino acids. From germline, CDR1 is LNHNV and CDR2 YYDKDF (reference sequence). DNA of the CDR3: TGTGCCACCAGCAGAGATCCCTTCTCTGGGGCCAACGTCCTGACTTTC. Its protein is CATSRDPFSGANVLTF.